Listed below are T cell receptor beta chains from one sample, sequenced in a study of T-cell memory formation after mild COVID-19. In TCRdb, the 5' RACE reads were re-called with MiXCR into one record per CDR3 protein. The data contain fewer than 350,000 distinct CDR3 sequences, roughly an eighth of them singletons. What was sequenced was PBMCs or a T cell subset sorted from them (not recorded which). The receptors stem from a man between 18 and 29 years old who had mild COVID-19 (a few samples of this study predate the infection). Cell type and time point are not known. Each CDR3 is given with its conserved first and last residue. A D gene is named only where the DNA matches it firmly. The size field is filled for only some rows; it gives once, few, many or a size class.

>TRBJ2-7|15|TRBV20-1|NA|few
TGCAGTGCTAGAGCCCCGGTTCGGTCCTCCTACGAGCAGTACTTC
CSARAPVRSSYEQYF
>TRBJ1-2|14|TRBV9|NA|NA
TGTGCCAGCAAGCAGACGGGTACACTTTATGGCTACACCTTC
CASKQTGTLYGYTF
>TRBJ1-6|14|TRBV6-6|TRBD1|NA
TGTGCCAGCAGTTCGGGACAGGGGGCTTCACCCCTCCACTTT
CASSSGQGASPLHF
>TRBJ2-1|16|TRBV14|NA|NA
TGTGCCAGCAGCCAAGCGGACACGTTCTCCTACAATGAGCAGTTCTTC
CASSQADTFSYNEQFF
>TRBJ2-1|11|TRBV6-6|NA|few
TGTGCCAGCAGCCCCGATACGGTGCAGTTCTTC
CASSPDTVQFF
>TRBJ1-5|15|TRBV5-1|NA|NA
TGCGCCAGCAGCTTGGACGGGGATAGCAATCAGCCCCAGCATTTT
CASSLDGDSNQPQHF
>TRBJ2-3|15|TRBV7-2|TRBD1|NA
TGTGCCAGCACCAAGGAGGCAGGGGGCGCAGATACGCAGTATTTT
CASTKEAGGADTQYF
>TRBJ2-4|14|TRBV6-5|NA|NA
TGTGCCAGCAGTTACTTAACGTCCAAAAACATTCAGTACTTC
CASSYLTSKNIQYF
>TRBJ1-4|14|TRBV12-3/TRBV12-4|NA|few
TGTGCCAGCAGCGAGAGAGGGGAAGGAGAAAAACTGTTTTTT
CASSERGEGEKLFF
>TRBJ1-2|11|TRBV28|NA|NA
TGTGCCAGCAGGCGAGGCGGTGGCTACACCTTC
CASRRGGGYTF
>TRBJ2-3|13|TRBV12-3/TRBV12-4|NA|NA
TGTGCCAGCAGTTGGCAGGACACAGATACGCAGTATTTT
CASSWQDTDTQYF